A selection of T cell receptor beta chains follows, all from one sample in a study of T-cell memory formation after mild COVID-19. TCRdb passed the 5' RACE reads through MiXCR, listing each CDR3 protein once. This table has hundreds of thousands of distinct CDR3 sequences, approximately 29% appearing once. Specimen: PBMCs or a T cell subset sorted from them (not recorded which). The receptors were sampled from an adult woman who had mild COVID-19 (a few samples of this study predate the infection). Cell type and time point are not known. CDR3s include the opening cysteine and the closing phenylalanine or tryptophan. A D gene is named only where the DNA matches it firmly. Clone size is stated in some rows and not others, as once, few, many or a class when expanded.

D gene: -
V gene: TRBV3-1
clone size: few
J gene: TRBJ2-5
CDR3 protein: CASSQAGAHQETQYF
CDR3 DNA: TGTGCCAGCAGCCAAGCGGGGGCTCACCAAGAGACCCAGTACTTC

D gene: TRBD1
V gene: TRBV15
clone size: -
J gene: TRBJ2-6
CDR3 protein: CATSRQDRAGANVLTF
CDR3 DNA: TGTGCCACCAGCAGACAAGACAGGGCTGGGGCCAACGTCCTGACTTTC

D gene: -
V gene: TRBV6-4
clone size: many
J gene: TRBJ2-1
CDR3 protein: CASSDSGLASYNEQFF
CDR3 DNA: TGTGCCAGCAGTGACTCGGGTCTAGCTTCCTACAATGAGCAGTTCTTC

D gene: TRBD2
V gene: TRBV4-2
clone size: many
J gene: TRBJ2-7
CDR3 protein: CASSPSLAGTYEQYF
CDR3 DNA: TGTGCCAGCAGCCCCTCACTAGCGGGCACCTACGAGCAGTACTTC

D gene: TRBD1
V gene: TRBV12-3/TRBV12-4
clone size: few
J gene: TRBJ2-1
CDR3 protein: CASSPGQGTIGEQFF
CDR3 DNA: TGTGCCAGCAGTCCGGGACAGGGGACCATTGGTGAGCAGTTCTTC

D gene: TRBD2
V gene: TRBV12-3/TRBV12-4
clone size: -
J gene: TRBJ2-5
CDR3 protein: CASSLQGLAGGQETQYF
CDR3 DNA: TGTGCCAGCAGTTTACAGGGGCTAGCGGGGGGCCAAGAGACCCAGTACTTC

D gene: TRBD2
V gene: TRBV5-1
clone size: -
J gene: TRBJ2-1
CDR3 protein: CASSVTSGGPSEQFF
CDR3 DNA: TGCGCCAGCAGCGTGACTAGCGGGGGCCCGTCTGAGCAGTTCTTC

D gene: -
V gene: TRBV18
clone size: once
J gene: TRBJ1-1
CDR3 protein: CASSLASSRRVNTEAFF
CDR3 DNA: TGTGCCAGCTCACTTGCTTCGAGCAGGAGGGTGAACACTGAAGCTTTCTTT

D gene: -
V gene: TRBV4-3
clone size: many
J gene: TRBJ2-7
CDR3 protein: CASSQDPAGASQYEQYF
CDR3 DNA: TGCGCCAGCAGCCAAGATCCCGCCGGGGCCAGTCAGTACGAGCAGTACTTC

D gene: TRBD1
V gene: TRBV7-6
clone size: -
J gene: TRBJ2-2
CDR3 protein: CASSLAFRGKNTGELFF
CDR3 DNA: TGTGCCAGCAGCTTAGCCTTCAGGGGGAAGAACACCGGGGAGCTGTTTTTT

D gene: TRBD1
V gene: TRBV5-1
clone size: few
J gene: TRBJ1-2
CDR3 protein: CASSARDSNGYTF
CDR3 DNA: TGCGCCAGCAGCGCCCGGGACAGTAATGGCTACACCTTC

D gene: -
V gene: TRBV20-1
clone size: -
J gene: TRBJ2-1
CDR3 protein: CSAERPRGVYNEQFF
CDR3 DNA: TGCAGTGCTGAGAGGCCCAGGGGCGTATACAATGAGCAGTTCTTC

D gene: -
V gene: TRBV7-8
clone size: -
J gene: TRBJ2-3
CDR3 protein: CASSLEERITDTQYF
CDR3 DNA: TGTGCCAGCAGCTTGGAGGAGCGCATCACAGATACGCAGTATTTT

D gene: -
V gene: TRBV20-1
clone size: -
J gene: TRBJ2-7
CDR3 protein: CSARGAAGPSYEQYF
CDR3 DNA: TGCAGTGCTAGAGGGGCCGCGGGACCCTCCTACGAGCAGTACTTC

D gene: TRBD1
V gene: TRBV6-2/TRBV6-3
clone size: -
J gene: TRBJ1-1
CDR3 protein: CASRPHRTGGVAEAFF
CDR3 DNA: TGTGCCAGCAGACCACATAGGACAGGGGGCGTCGCTGAAGCTTTCTTT

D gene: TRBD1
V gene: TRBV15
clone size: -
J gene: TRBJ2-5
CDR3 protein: CATSREDRGFEETQYF
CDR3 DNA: TGTGCCACCAGCAGGGAAGACAGGGGTTTCGAAGAGACCCAGTACTTC

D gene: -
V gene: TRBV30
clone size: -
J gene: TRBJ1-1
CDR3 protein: CAWSITEGAFF
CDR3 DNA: TGTGCCTGGAGTATAACAGAGGGAGCTTTCTTT

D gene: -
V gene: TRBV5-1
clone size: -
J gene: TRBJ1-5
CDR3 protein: CASSTDPGPDQPQHF
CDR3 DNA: TGCGCCAGCAGCACGGATCCCGGTCCGGATCAGCCCCAGCATTTT

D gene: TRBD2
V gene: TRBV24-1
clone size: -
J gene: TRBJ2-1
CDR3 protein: CDTRPRGGSRNEQFF
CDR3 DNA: TGTGACACCAGGCCCCGGGGGGGAAGTAGGAATGAGCAGTTCTTC

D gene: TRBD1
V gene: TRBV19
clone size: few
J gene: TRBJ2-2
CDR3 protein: CASRRGQGTGELFF
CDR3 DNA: TGTGCCAGTCGCAGGGGACAGGGCACCGGGGAGCTGTTTTTT

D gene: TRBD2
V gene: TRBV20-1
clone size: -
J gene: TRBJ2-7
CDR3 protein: CSARDQTSGYEQYF
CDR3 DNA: TGCAGTGCTAGAGATCAAACTAGCGGCTACGAGCAGTACTTC

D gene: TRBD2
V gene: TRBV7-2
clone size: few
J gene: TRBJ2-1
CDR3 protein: CASSLRGGLVGYEQFF
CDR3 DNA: TGTGCCAGCAGCTTAAGGGGGGGACTAGTCGGCTATGAGCAGTTCTTC

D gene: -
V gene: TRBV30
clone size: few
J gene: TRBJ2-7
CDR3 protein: CAWSPVVEQYF
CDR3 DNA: TGTGCCTGGAGCCCGGTGGTCGAGCAGTACTTC

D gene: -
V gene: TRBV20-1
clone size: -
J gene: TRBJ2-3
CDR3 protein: CSARRPLSGNTDTQYF
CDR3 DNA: TGCAGTGCTAGGCGCCCCCTCTCGGGGAACACAGATACGCAGTATTTT

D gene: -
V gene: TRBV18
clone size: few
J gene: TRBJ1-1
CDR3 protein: CASSPPGGEVAFF
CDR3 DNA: TGTGCCAGCTCACCACCGGGAGGGGAGGTAGCTTTCTTT

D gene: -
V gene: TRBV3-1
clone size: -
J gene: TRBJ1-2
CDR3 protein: CASSRTDSYGYTF
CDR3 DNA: TGTGCCAGCAGCCGAACGGACAGTTATGGCTACACCTTC

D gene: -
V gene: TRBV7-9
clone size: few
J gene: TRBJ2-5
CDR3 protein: CASSSNLGQDPRDQETQYF
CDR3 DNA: TGTGCCAGCAGCTCCAATTTAGGGCAGGACCCGAGGGACCAAGAGACCCAGTACTTC

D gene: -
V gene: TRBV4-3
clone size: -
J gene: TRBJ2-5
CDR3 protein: CASSQARRGTQYF
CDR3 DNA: TGCGCCAGCAGCCAAGCGAGGAGGGGGACCCAGTACTTC

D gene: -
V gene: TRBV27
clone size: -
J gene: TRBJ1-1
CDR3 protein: CASRMNRVVDTEAFF
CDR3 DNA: TGTGCCAGCAGGATGAACAGGGTTGTGGACACTGAAGCTTTCTTT

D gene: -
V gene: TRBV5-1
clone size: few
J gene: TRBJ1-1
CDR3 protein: CASSFRVATEAFF
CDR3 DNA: TGCGCCAGCAGCTTTCGGGTTGCGACTGAAGCTTTCTTT

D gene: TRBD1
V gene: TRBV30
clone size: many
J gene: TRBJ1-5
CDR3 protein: CAWRQGDQPQHF
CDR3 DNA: TGTGCCTGGAGGCAGGGGGATCAGCCCCAGCATTTT

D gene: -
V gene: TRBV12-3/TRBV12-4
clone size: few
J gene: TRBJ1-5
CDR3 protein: CASSLTAAGQPQHF
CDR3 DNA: TGTGCCAGCAGTCTTACAGCTGCGGGGCAGCCCCAGCATTTT

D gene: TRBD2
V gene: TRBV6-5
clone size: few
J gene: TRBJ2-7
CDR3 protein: CASQEGTSSYEQYF
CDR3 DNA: TGTGCCAGCCAGGAGGGGACTAGCAGTTACGAGCAGTACTTC

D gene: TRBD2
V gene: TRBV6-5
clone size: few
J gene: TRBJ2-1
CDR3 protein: CASSPRGLAGRNEQFF
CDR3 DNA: TGTGCCAGCAGTCCGCGGGGACTAGCGGGACGCAATGAGCAGTTCTTC

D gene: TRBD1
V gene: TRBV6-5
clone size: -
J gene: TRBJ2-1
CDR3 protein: CASSPDRGRYNEQFF
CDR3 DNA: TGTGCCAGCAGCCCGGACAGGGGTCGGTACAATGAGCAGTTCTTC

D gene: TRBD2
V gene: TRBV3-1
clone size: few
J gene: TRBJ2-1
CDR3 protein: CASSPYLAGVRYNEQFF
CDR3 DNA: TGTGCCAGCAGTCCCTACCTAGCGGGAGTTAGATACAATGAGCAGTTCTTC

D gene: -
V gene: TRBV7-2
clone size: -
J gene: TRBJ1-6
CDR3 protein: CASRGLDSYNSPLHF
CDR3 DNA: TGTGCCAGCAGGGGGCTGGACTCCTATAATTCACCCCTCCACTTT

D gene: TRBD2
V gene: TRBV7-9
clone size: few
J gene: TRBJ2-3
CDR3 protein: CASSLGQRGRSTDTQYF
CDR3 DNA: TGTGCCAGCAGCTTGGGTCAGCGGGGGCGTAGCACAGATACGCAGTATTTT

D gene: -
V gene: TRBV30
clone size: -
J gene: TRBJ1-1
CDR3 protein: CACSPPGRPEAFF
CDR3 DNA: TGTGCCTGTTCCCCCCCGGGACGGCCTGAAGCTTTCTTT

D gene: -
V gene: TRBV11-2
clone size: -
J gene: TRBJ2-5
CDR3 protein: CASSYTGGPGETQYF
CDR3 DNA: TGTGCCAGCAGCTACACGGGGGGCCCGGGGGAGACCCAGTACTTC